This T cell receptor (beta chain) was profiled in a study of shared clonotypes between healthy human individuals. Points from the study as a whole: Clonotypes which were not shared had lower generation probabilities than clonotypes that all four donors shared.

About this clone itself: The antigen is unknown.

Deep-level settings were used for running the assay. Method: immunoSEQ multiplex PCR; TCRdb's copy keeps in-frame clones and lacks some. The sample has approximately 640,000 clones, roughly 70% seen once. Germline assignment: CDR1 KGHSH and CDR2 LQKENI. Trimming left V 1 base short and J 3 bases short, with 14 bases between. The CDR3 has 16 residues. Sequencing used memory CD4+ T cells sorted from blood. Specified subset: CD45RA-negative fraction. The V and J genes are TRBV18 and TRBJ2-3, with D unclear. The TCR was taken from a woman aged 30 to 39 in good health. The CDR3 loop reads CASSPRGSKETDTQYF. The CDR3 nucleotides read TGTGCCAGCTCACCACGGGGTAGCAAGGAGACAGATACGCAGTATTTT.